The 13 T cell receptor beta chains below all came from one sample that was sequenced in a study of shared clonotypes between healthy human individuals. Profiling relied on immunoSEQ multiplex PCR, and the TCRdb table lists in-frame clones only, not all of them. Of approximately 500,000 clones in the sample, 95% to 97% were seen once. Specimen: naive CD4+ T cells sorted from blood. Described subset: CD45RA+ positively selected. The receptors stem from a woman younger than 45 in good health.

V and J are TRBV18 and TRBJ1-1; 9 bases are shared with TRBD1. The V gene's germline CDR1 is KGHSH and CDR2 LQKENI. CDR3 length equals 14 residues. The J segment lost 1 base and the V segment lost 6 bases, leaving 3 bases of the junction unmatched. The CDR3: CASSPDRGNTEAFF. DNA of the CDR3: TGTGCCAGCTCCCCGGACAGGGGGAACACTGAAGCTTTCTTT. Based on the CDR3 plus reference TRBV18 and TRBJ1-1, the full variable domain is NAGVMQNPRHLVRRRGQEARLRCSPMKGHSHVYWYRQLPEEGLKFMVYLQKENIIDESGMPKERFSAEFPKEGPSILRIQQVVRGDSAAYFCASSPDRGNTEAFFGQGTRLTVV.

This chain links TRBV5-1 with TRBJ2-2; D possibly corresponds to TRBD2 (5 bases). Germline assignment: CDR1 SGHRS and CDR2 YFSETQ. The V gene lost 0 bases and the J gene lost 0 bases, with 15 bases spanning the gap. CDR3 length: 18 residues. The DNA of the CDR3 is TGCGCCAGCAGCTTGGGCTTCGGAGCCGGGGCGAACACCGGGGAGCTGTTTTTT. It encodes CASSLGFGAGANTGELFF.

This clone was recorded only once. The J gene is TRBJ2-2, the V gene TRBV6-5, with D uncertain. Looked up from germline, CDR1 is MNHEY and CDR2 is SVGAGI. The CDR3 loop spans 15 amino acids. Trimming removed 0 bases at V and 6 bases at J, with 11 bases between. In nucleotides, the CDR3 is TGTGCCAGCAGTTACTCGTTCGCACGCGCCGGGGAGCTGTTTTTT. Residues: CASSYSFARAGELFF.

The V and J genes are TRBV5-1 and TRBJ2-7, with TRBD2 identical over 7 bases. The junction had 3 bases not matched to a gene; V was cut back by 0 bases and J by 3 bases. The CDR3 length is 14 residues. The V gene's germline CDR1 is SGHRS and CDR2 YFSETQ. CDR3 DNA sequence: TGCGCCAGCAGCTTGGTTGCGGGGGACTACGAGCAGTACTTC. Residues: CASSLVAGDYEQYF.

Concerning this clone itself: Other DNA sequences in the sample encode the same CDR3. The genes are TRBV5-1 and TRBJ2-2; weak D call: TRBD1 (6 bases). CDR3 length: 12 residues. Per the germline V gene, CDR1 is SGHRS and CDR2 is YFSETQ. V shed 1 base and J shed 8 bases, with 6 bases lying between them. The CDR3 reads CASSLTGGELFF. The CDR3 DNA is TGCGCCAGCAGCTTGACAGGGGGGGAGCTGTTTTTT. Complete variable domain (other parts from reference TRBV5-1 and TRBJ2-2): KAGVTQTPRYLIKTRGQQVTLSCSPISGHRSVSWYQQTPGQGLQFLFEYFSETQRNKGNFPGRFSGRQFSNSRSEMNVSTLELGDSALYLCASSLTGGELFFGEGSRLTVL.

The J gene is TRBJ2-1, the V gene TRBV11-2; D possibly corresponds to TRBD1 (5 bases). The CDR3 has 14 amino acids. Germline CDR1 reads SGHAT; CDR2 reads FQNNGV. Between the trimmed V and J ends, which lost 5 bases and 7 bases, there was a span of 15 bases. Written as DNA, the CDR3 is TGTGCCAGCAGCACCCCAGGGTTGGGTAATGAGCAGTTCTTC. It translates to CASSTPGLGNEQFF.

This clone was observed a single time. The CDR3 DNA reads as TGTGCCAGCTCACCAGGCAGTCCCCTCTCTGGAAACACCATATATTTT. Protein: CASSPGSPLSGNTIYF. The chain employs TRBV18 and TRBJ1-3; the D is unclear. V was pared by 2 bases and J by 0 bases, with 11 bases between. Germline V gives CDR1 KGHSH, CDR2 LQKENI. The CDR3 is made up of 16 amino acids.

This chain links TRBV5-1 with TRBJ1-4; tentatively, D is TRBD1 (5 bases). The germline V gene has CDR1 SGHRS and CDR2 YFSETQ. The CDR3 contains 14 residues. V lost 0 bases to trimming and J lost 3 bases, with 6 bases between them. The CDR3 here is CASSLGDANEKLFF. DNA for the CDR3: TGCGCCAGCAGCTTGGGGGACGCTAATGAAAAACTGTTTTTT.

V is TRBV18 and J is TRBJ2-5; 8 bases map to TRBD1. The length of the CDR3 is 14 residues. Looked up from germline, CDR1 is KGHSH and CDR2 is LQKENI. V lost 5 bases to trimming and J lost 1 base; unmatched junction nucleotides: 3. CDR3 DNA: TGTGCCAGCTCATCGACAGGGGTCCAAGAGACCCAGTACTTC. Its protein is CASSSTGVQETQYF. Drawing the rest from reference TRBV18 and TRBJ2-5, the complete variable domain is NAGVMQNPRHLVRRRGQEARLRCSPMKGHSHVYWYRQLPEEGLKFMVYLQKENIIDESGMPKERFSAEFPKEGPSILRIQQVVRGDSAAYFCASSSTGVQETQYFGPGTRLLVL.

The chain carries TRBV5-4 and TRBJ1-3; perhaps TRBD1 as D (5 bases). Per the germline V gene, CDR1 is SGHNT and CDR2 is YYREEE (reference sequence). Trimming shortened V by 4 bases and J by 0 bases, and 14 bases separated the two germline ends. This CDR3 spans 16 amino acids. The CDR3 sequence: CASSPGGTVSGNTIYF. The CDR3 DNA sequence: TGTGCCAGCAGCCCCGGGGGGACCGTCTCTGGAAACACCATATATTTT.

The chain links TRBV2 to TRBJ2-1, with unresolved D. There are 11 residues in the CDR3. CDR1 and CDR2 (germline): SNHLY, FYNNEI. The V end lost 8 bases, the J end lost 9 bases, and 11 bases lay between the germline ends. The CDR3 sequence is CASALLGEQFF. The CDR3 region has the DNA TGTGCCAGCGCTCTTCTGGGTGAGCAGTTCTTC.

The chain carries TRBV6-5 and TRBJ2-3; D is unclear. This CDR3 region has 12 residues. Between the trimmed V and J ends, which lost 6 bases and 6 bases, there was a span of 10 bases. CDR1 MNHEY and CDR2 SVGAGI come from the germline V gene. The CDR3 DNA reads as TGTGCCAGCAGACAAGACTGGGATACGCAGTATTTT. It translates to CASRQDWDTQYF.

The V and J genes are TRBV28 and TRBJ2-1; 12 bases match TRBD2. Germline-derived CDR1 and CDR2 are MDHEN and SYDVKM. V shed 2 bases, J shed 4 bases, and the junction held 6 bases outside the gene matches. The CDR3 extends over 17 amino acids. CDR3 protein: CASSLPGLAGLYNEQFF. The CDR3 DNA is TGTGCCAGCAGTTTACCCGGACTAGCGGGATTGTACAATGAGCAGTTCTTC.